A selection of T cell receptor beta chains follows, all from one sample in a study of lymphopenia after photon versus proton radiotherapy. Libraries were prepared by immunoSEQ multiplex PCR; TCRdb keeps only in-frame clonotypes and omits some of them. The sample carries about 68,000 clones, under 95% recorded once. Source: peripheral blood, taken from a patient treated with photon-based radiotherapy. These receptors all come from a woman between 70 and 85 years old with pancreatic cancer. CDR3s include the opening cysteine and the closing phenylalanine or tryptophan. A D gene is named only where the DNA matches it firmly.

>TRBJ2-2|TRBV27|TRBD1|16
TGTGCCAGCAGTTTATCGACGAGACAGGGCACCGGGGAGCTGTTTTTT
CASSLSTRQGTGELFF
>TRBJ2-3|TRBV29-1|-|13
TGCAGCGGGAGGCGGACGAATTCCGATACGCAGTATTTT
CSGRRTNSDTQYF
>TRBJ1-3|TRBV28|TRBD1|14
TGTGCCAGCAGGAAGACAGGGTCTGGAAACACCATATATTTT
CASRKTGSGNTIYF
>TRBJ1-4|TRBV4-1|-|17
TGCGCCAGCAGCCAGGACCCGAACAGCGGTGACAATGAAAAACTGTTTTTT
CASSQDPNSGDNEKLFF
>TRBJ2-5|TRBV28|-|12
TGTGCCAGCAGTTACGCCGCAGAGACCCAGTACTTC
CASSYAAETQYF
>TRBJ1-1|TRBV18|TRBD1|13
TGTGCCAGCTCACCACAACAGGGGACTGAAGCTTTCTTT
CASSPQQGTEAFF
>TRBJ2-1|TRBV30|TRBD2|14
TGTGCCTGTACACTAGCGGGGGTCTACAATGAGCAGTTCTTC
CACTLAGVYNEQFF
>TRBJ2-1|TRBV27|TRBD2|16
TGTGCCAGCAGGCTTCTAGCGGGAGGGTCAAAAGGCGAGCAGTTCTTC
CASRLLAGGSKGEQFF
>TRBJ2-2|TRBV19|-|15
TGTGCCAGTAGTGAACAGGTCGGTTTGCCCGGGGAGCTGTTTTTT
CASSEQVGLPGELFF
>TRBJ1-3|TRBV28|TRBD1|17
TGTGCCAGCAGGGCCCAAACAGGGGATACCTTCGGAAACACCATATATTTT
CASRAQTGDTFGNTIYF
>TRBJ2-5|TRBV29-1|-|12
TGCAGCGTTGAGTGGGGCGGGGAGACCCAGTACTTC
CSVEWGGETQYF
>TRBJ2-1|TRBV5-6|-|15
TGTGCCAGCAGCTTGACACTAGAACCCTACAATGAGCAGTTCTTC
CASSLTLEPYNEQFF